These T cell receptor beta chains were read from a single sample in a study of shared clonotypes between healthy human individuals. TCRdb's table, derived via immunoSEQ multiplex PCR, lists solely in-frame clones and lacks some. The sample records over 1.4 million clones, roughly 96% being singletons. Sequencing used naive CD4+ T cells sorted from blood. All receptors derive from a man aged 25-45 years in good health. Each CDR3 is given with its conserved first and last residue. A D gene is named only where the DNA matches it firmly. Some rows have no size entry. The others give once, few or many, or a class for an expanded clone.

abundance | j_gene | d_gene | v_gene | CDR3nt | CDR3aa
. | TRBJ1-5 | . | TRBV6-1 | TGTGCCAGCAGTGAAGCGGGGGGGTATAGCAATCAGCCCCAGCATTTT | CASSEAGGYSNQPQHF
. | TRBJ1-2 | TRBD1 | TRBV30 | TGTGCCTGGATTTCACACAGGGGCTCTGGCTACACCTTC | CAWISHRGSGYTF
. | TRBJ2-3 | . | TRBV9 | TGTGCCAGCAGCGTAGCCCCGAGGGACTTAGAGAATCCAGATACGCAGTATTTT | CASSVAPRDLENPDTQYF
. | TRBJ1-3 | . | TRBV5-8 | TGTGCCAGCAGCTTGTGGGGCCTCTCTGGAAACACCATATATTTT | CASSLWGLSGNTIYF
. | TRBJ2-7 | TRBD2 | TRBV6-1 | TGTGCCAGCATCCCCTCCAGCGGGATCTCCTACGAGCAGTACTTC | CASIPSSGISYEQYF
. | TRBJ2-7 | . | TRBV29-1 | TGCAGCGTTGCTCAAGGGGGTGAGCAGTACTTC | CSVAQGGEQYF
. | TRBJ2-4 | . | TRBV21-1 | TGTGCCAGCAGCAAAGCTTGGGACAGGGGAAAAAACATTCAGTACTTC | CASSKAWDRGKNIQYF
. | TRBJ2-4 | . | TRBV14 | TGTGCCAGCAGCCTCTTTGGAGCCAAAAACATTCAGTACTTC | CASSLFGAKNIQYF
. | TRBJ1-1 | . | TRBV28 | TGTGCCAGCAGTCCGACAGCCCTGAACACTGAAGCTTTCTTT | CASSPTALNTEAFF
once | TRBJ1-5 | . | TRBV5-5 | TGTGCCAGCAGTTTGGGATTGGTTCAGCCCCAGCATTTT | CASSLGLVQPQHF
. | TRBJ2-3 | TRBD2 | TRBV6-1 | TGTGCCAGCAGTCTGGGACTAGCCCCTGATACGCAGTATTTT | CASSLGLAPDTQYF
. | TRBJ2-7 | . | TRBV6-6 | TGTGCCAGCAGCCCCGAAGAACTCTACGAGCAGTACTTC | CASSPEELYEQYF
. | TRBJ2-2 | . | TRBV7-9 | TGTGCCAGCAGCTTATCCATCGCCGGGGAGCTGTTTTTT | CASSLSIAGELFF
. | TRBJ2-7 | TRBD2 | TRBV27 | TGTGCCAGCACCTACCTCAAGGTAGCGGGAGTCTACGAGCAGTACTTC | CASTYLKVAGVYEQYF
once | TRBJ2-3 | TRBD2 | TRBV18 | TGTGCCAGCTCACCAAGAAGGACTAGCGGGAGCCAACCTGTGGGGACTAGCACAGATACGCAGTATTTT | CASSPRRTSGSQPVGTSTDTQYF
. | TRBJ2-1 | TRBD1 | TRBV15 | TGTGCCACCAGCAGAGACCCTTCACAGGGGGCGCGTCTCAATGAGCAGTTCTTC | CATSRDPSQGARLNEQFF
. | TRBJ2-3 | TRBD2 | TRBV4-3 | TGCGCCAGCAGCTACCGAGATTTACTAGCGGGAGATCTCACAGATACGCAGTATTTT | CASSYRDLLAGDLTDTQYF
. | TRBJ2-2 | . | TRBV7-9 | TGTGCCAGCAGCCCCCTAAGACTTAGCGGGAACACCGGGGAGCTGTTTTTT | CASSPLRLSGNTGELFF
. | TRBJ1-1 | . | TRBV2 | TGTGCCAGCAGCAGGGAGCCGGGCACTGAAGCTTTCTTT | CASSREPGTEAFF
. | TRBJ2-7 | . | TRBV5-1 | TGCGCCAGTGCAAGAGCCCAAGACTACGAGCAGTACTTC | CASARAQDYEQYF
once | TRBJ2-1 | . | TRBV9 | TGTGCCAGCAGCGTCTCCGGGACTCTCAATGAGCAGTTCTTC | CASSVSGTLNEQFF
. | TRBJ2-1 | TRBD2 | TRBV7-2 | TGTGCCAGCAGCCCACGACTAGCGGGAGCGGGTGAGCAGTTCTTC | CASSPRLAGAGEQFF
. | TRBJ2-7 | . | TRBV7-9 | TGTGCCAGCAGCGAAGGTATATCCTACGAGCAGTACTTC | CASSEGISYEQYF
. | TRBJ2-7 | TRBD2 | TRBV7-2 | TGTGCCAGCAGATCTAGCGGGAGATCCTACGAGCAGTACTTC | CASRSSGRSYEQYF
. | TRBJ2-7 | . | TRBV9 | TGTGCCAGCAGCTCCCGGGACGCCTACGAGCAGTACTTC | CASSSRDAYEQYF
. | TRBJ2-1 | TRBD2 | TRBV2 | TGTGCCAGCAGCGACGGGACTAGCCTCGATGAGCAGTTCTTC | CASSDGTSLDEQFF
. | TRBJ1-4 | . | TRBV6-1 | TGTGCCAGCCAGGATGGGAGTGAAAAACTGTTTTTT | CASQDGSEKLFF
once | TRBJ2-3 | . | TRBV11-2 | TGTGCCAGCAGCCACAGGGAGACGCAGTATTTT | CASSHRETQYF
. | TRBJ2-2 | TRBD2 | TRBV11-2 | TGTGCCAGCAGCCCCCGACTAGCGGGAACCGGGGAGCTGTTTTTT | CASSPRLAGTGELFF
. | TRBJ2-7 | TRBD2 | TRBV10-2 | TGCGCCAGCGTTAGAACGGGAGGCGACTACGAGCAGTACTTC | CASVRTGGDYEQYF
. | TRBJ1-2 | . | TRBV28 | TGTGCCAGCAGTATAGGGCCTCGCTATGGCTACACCTTC | CASSIGPRYGYTF
. | TRBJ2-7 | TRBD1 | TRBV5-1 | TGCGCCAGCAGTTCCGGGACAGGGGGCTTCTACGAGCAGTACTTC | CASSSGTGGFYEQYF
once | TRBJ1-1 | . | TRBV7-2 | TGTGCCAGCACCTTGGACAGCCACACTGAAGCTTTCTTT | CASTLDSHTEAFF
. | TRBJ1-4 | TRBD1 | TRBV27 | TGTGCCAGCAGGGCGGGACAGCATAATGAAAAACTGTTTTTT | CASRAGQHNEKLFF
. | TRBJ1-4 | TRBD1 | TRBV2 | TGTGCCAGCAGCGGGGACAGGGCAACTAATGAAAAACTGTTTTTT | CASSGDRATNEKLFF
. | TRBJ2-2 | . | TRBV5-1 | TGCGCCAGCAGCTCTTACAGGGACACCGGGGAGCTGTTTTTT | CASSSYRDTGELFF
. | TRBJ1-1 | . | TRBV5-1 | TGCGCCAGCAGCTTGACCGGGGAGTACACTGAAGCTTTCTTT | CASSLTGEYTEAFF
. | TRBJ1-1 | . | TRBV5-6 | TGTGCCAGCACCAAACAGGAAACCTTGAACATGAACACTGAAGCTTTCTTT | CASTKQETLNMNTEAFF
. | TRBJ2-1 | TRBD2 | TRBV5-6 | TGTGCCAGCAGCCGGACTAGCGGGAACACCTACAATGAGCAGTTCTTC | CASSRTSGNTYNEQFF
. | TRBJ1-3 | . | TRBV4-1 | TGCGCCAGCAGCCAAGTCGGCAACACCATATATTTT | CASSQVGNTIYF
. | TRBJ2-5 | . | TRBV5-4 | TGTGCCAGCAGCTTGGGGGGCTGGGGAGAGACCCAGTACTTC | CASSLGGWGETQYF
. | TRBJ2-2 | . | TRBV7-9 | TGTGCCAGCAGCTTAGCTGGGACCGGGAAGGTCGGGGAGCTGTTTTTT | CASSLAGTGKVGELFF
. | TRBJ2-2 | . | TRBV11-3 | TGTGCCAGCAGCTTAGGGGGAGGTTGGGCCGGGGAGCTGTTTTTT | CASSLGGGWAGELFF
. | TRBJ2-3 | . | TRBV11-2 | TGTGCCAGCAGCTTAGTCGGCGGACCCAGCACAGATACGCAGTATTTT | CASSLVGGPSTDTQYF
. | TRBJ1-3 | . | TRBV5-1 | TGCGCCAGCATCACTTCAGGACAAAAAGGTTTCTCTGGAAACACCATATATTTT | CASITSGQKGFSGNTIYF